The 26 T cell receptor beta chains below were found in one sample sequenced in a study of T-cell reconstitution after alpha-beta-depleted transplantation in children. A TCRbeta library incorporating unique molecular identifiers was prepared. TCRdb reprocessed the PCR reads with MiXCR, giving one entry per CDR3 protein. The sample records 200,000 to 250,000 distinct CDR3 sequences, about 8.2% being singletons. The starting material was PBMCs, mostly from graft donor cells, obtained 360 days after TCRalphabeta/CD19-depleted stem cell transplant. The receptors derive from a male patient between 2 and 10 years old who had a stem cell transplant for acute myeloid leukemia, so the T cells may come from the graft donor.

With respect to this clonotype: This may be a read error, as it is one base from a much larger clone. The chain is built from TRBV5-1 and TRBJ2-7; TRBD2 matches 14 bases. Germline CDR1 reads SGHRS; CDR2 reads YFSETQ. J lost 4 bases, V lost 3 bases, and 3 bases had no gene match. The CDR3 loop spans 15 amino acids. CDR3 protein: CASSSGLAGVYEQYF. The DNA of the CDR3 is TGCGCCAGCAGCTCGGGACTAGCGGGAGTGTACGAGCAGTACTTC.

The table lists this clonotype with a few counts. The chain has TRBV10-3 and TRBJ2-5, with D unclear. The CDR3 loop spans 10 amino acids. The V gene lost 11 bases and the J gene lost 5 bases, with 9 bases spanning the gap. CDR1 and CDR2 (germline): ENHRY, SYGVKD. CDR3 loop: CARGRETQYF. In DNA form, the CDR3 reads TGTGCCCGCGGTCGGGAGACCCAGTACTTC.

This clonotype turned up a few times. The CDR3 DNA reads TGCAGTGCTAGTCCGCTCAGGGGGATTTACAATGAGCAGTTCTTC. Its protein product is CSASPLRGIYNEQFF. This chain links TRBV20-1 with TRBJ2-1; TRBD1 aligns across 7 bases. Germline assignment: CDR1 DFQATT and CDR2 SNEGSKA (reference sequence). The CDR3 has 15 amino acids. V was pared by 3 bases and J by 4 bases, with 9 bases of the junction left unmatched.

This chain connects TRBV5-1 to TRBJ2-2; no reliable D call. The CDR3 runs 14 residues. The germline CDR1 and CDR2 sequences are SGHRS and YFSETQ. The ends were cut back, 5 bases at V and 1 base at J, with 9 bases in the middle. The CDR3 reads CASRDLKNTGELFF. The CDR3 bases are TGCGCCAGCAGGGACCTGAAGAACACCGGGGAGCTGTTTTTT.

This sequence joins TRBV7-6 and TRBJ2-2, with TRBD2 matching over 7 bases. V shed 5 bases and J 1 base; nucleotides not matched to a gene: 10. Germline CDR1 reads SGHVS; CDR2 reads FNYEAQ. This CDR3 spans 17 amino acids. The CDR3 nucleotides are TGTGCCAGCAGCCCCGAAAACGGGGGGTGGAACACCGGGGAGCTGTTTTTT. Translating gives CASSPENGGWNTGELFF.

This clonotype was counted many times. This chain uses TRBV4-2 with TRBJ2-5, with 11 bases matching TRBD2. CDR3 length: 17 residues. The V gene's germline CDR1 is LGHNA and CDR2 YNFKEQ. V dropped 4 bases and J dropped 7; count of bases not matched to a gene: 14. Here the CDR3 reads CASSRLEVAGGPVTQYF. CDR3 in DNA: TGTGCCAGCAGCCGCCTGGAGGTAGCGGGAGGGCCGGTGACCCAGTACTTC.

This clonotype was found many times. The rearrangement joins TRBV12-3 or TRBV12-4 to TRBJ2-1; D remains ambiguous. With 3 bases removed from V and 0 bases from J, the gap between germline ends came to 9 bases. The CDR3 length is 15 residues. CDR3 protein: CASSFYQLSYNEQFF. The CDR3 DNA reads TGTGCCAGCAGTTTTTACCAGCTCTCCTACAATGAGCAGTTCTTC.

This clonotype was seen many times. This rearrangement joins TRBV6-2 or TRBV6-3 to TRBJ2-1; tentatively, D is TRBD1 (6 bases). Germline loops: CDR1 MNHEY, CDR2 SVGEGT. The CDR3 totals 14 residues. V was pared by 6 bases and J by 4 bases, with 13 bases between. CDR3 bases: TGTGCCAGCAGCGTATGGGACAAGTACAATGAGCAGTTCTTC. Its protein is CASSVWDKYNEQFF.

A few counts support this clonotype. The rearrangement links TRBV10-3 to TRBJ2-5, with TRBD2 matching 9 bases. CDR1 and CDR2 from the germline V gene are ENHRY and SYGVKD. This CDR3 contains 14 residues. The V gene end was trimmed by 8 bases and the J gene end by 5 bases; junction bases not matched to a gene: 9. CDR3 sequence: CAISREGLWETQYF. The CDR3 DNA sequence: TGTGCCATCTCGCGGGAGGGCCTGTGGGAGACCCAGTACTTC.

This clonotype occurred many times. The chain couples TRBV20-1 to TRBJ1-5, with D unresolved. Deletions cut 6 bases from V and 5 bases from J, with 17 bases between. The CDR3 is made up of 14 amino acids. From germline, CDR1 is DFQATT and CDR2 SNEGSKA (reference sequence). The CDR3: CSATLARDYQPQHF. As DNA, the CDR3 is TGCAGTGCCACCCTTGCACGGGATTATCAGCCCCAGCATTTT.

This clonotype was picked up many times. CDR3 region: CASSQAGGRKANEQFF. The DNA for the CDR3 is TGTGCCAGCAGCCAAGCCGGGGGGCGTAAAGCCAATGAGCAGTTCTTC. The rearrangement links TRBV14 to TRBJ2-1, with D tentatively TRBD2 (7 bases). The length of the CDR3 is 16 residues. V lost 1 base, J lost 6 bases, and 16 bases lay in between. CDR1 and CDR2 (germline): SGHDN, FVKESK.

This clonotype was seen repeatedly, ten times or more. This chain uses TRBV29-1 with TRBJ2-2; D is possibly TRBD1 or TRBD2 (5 bases each). This CDR3 region has 14 residues. Looked up from germline, CDR1 is SQVTM and CDR2 is ANQGSEA. The V gene lost 4 bases and the J gene lost 2 bases, with 11 bases spanning the gap. DNA of the CDR3: TGCAGCGTTGGACAGCGACTAAACACCGGGGAGCTGTTTTTT. It yields the protein CSVGQRLNTGELFF.

The CDR3 loop is CAISPSLEGTEAFF. The CDR3 nucleotides read TGTGCCATCAGCCCCTCACTGGAAGGGACTGAAGCTTTCTTT. This chain links TRBV10-3 with TRBJ1-1; no reliable D call. V lost 6 bases to trimming and J lost 5 bases, with 16 bases between them. CDR3 length: 14 residues. Germline V gives CDR1 ENHRY, CDR2 SYGVKD.

This clonotype was seen ten or more times. V is TRBV12-3 or TRBV12-4 and J is TRBJ2-3, with 8 bases that match TRBD2. CDR3 length: 14 residues. V lost 3 bases and J lost 7; bases outside the gene matches: 6. CDR3 sequence (DNA): TGTGCCAGCAGTTTTCAAGCGGGAGTTAATACGCAGTATTTT. This codes for CASSFQAGVNTQYF.

V and J are TRBV5-1 and TRBJ1-1; the D is unclear. With 0 bases removed from V and 5 bases from J, the gap between germline ends came to 5 bases. Germline CDR1 and CDR2: SGHRS and YFSETQ. The CDR3 totals 12 residues. The CDR3 loop is CASSLAETEAFF. The CDR3 DNA reads as TGCGCCAGCAGCTTGGCGGAAACTGAAGCTTTCTTT.

This clonotype was counted ten times or more. The V call is TRBV12-5, the J call TRBJ2-7, with D maybe TRBD1 (6 bases). V lost 2 bases to trimming and J lost 6 bases, with 11 bases between them. The CDR3 totals 13 residues. Per germline, CDR1 LGHNT and CDR2 FRNRAP. For the CDR3, the DNA is TGTGCTAGTGGTTTGCTCAGGGGTCGCGAGCAGTACTTC. Protein product: CASGLLRGREQYF.

V is TRBV29-1 and J is TRBJ2-1, with 8 positions matching TRBD2. Trimming cost V 7 bases and J 6 bases; bases outside gene matches: 8. This CDR3 is built from 13 residues. Germline lookup yields CDR1 SQVTM and CDR2 ANQGSEA. The CDR3, as DNA: TGCAGCGCCGATCTTGCGGGGGGCAATGAGCAGTTCTTC. It is translated as CSADLAGGNEQFF.

V is TRBV5-5 and J is TRBJ2-5; 7 bases fit TRBD2. Germline V gene data show CDR1 as SGHKS and CDR2 as YYEKEE (reference sequence). The CDR3 consists of 14 residues. J gave up 5 bases and V 3 bases, and 7 bases lay outside the gene matches. CDR3 sequence: CASSSTSSPETQYF. In DNA form, the CDR3 reads TGTGCCAGCAGCTCGACTAGCTCTCCTGAGACCCAGTACTTC.

A few counts support this clonotype. This chain connects TRBV7-6 to TRBJ2-2, with 13 bases aligning to TRBD2. J lost 5 bases, V lost 5 bases, and 5 bases had no gene match. In germline, CDR1 is SGHVS, CDR2 FNYEAQ. CDR3 length: 16 amino acids. The CDR3 loop is CASSPRTSGRTGELFF. Written as DNA, the CDR3 is TGTGCCAGCAGCCCCCGGACTAGCGGGAGAACCGGGGAGCTGTTTTTT. The full variable domain, completed using reference TRBV7-6 and TRBJ2-2, is GAGVSQSPRYKVTKRGQDVALRCDPISGHVSLYWYRQALGQGPEFLTYFNYEAQQDKSGLPNDRFSAERPEGSISTLTIQRTEQRDSAMYRCASSPRTSGRTGELFFGEGSRLTVL.

The chain couples TRBV12-3 or TRBV12-4 to TRBJ2-5, with D possibly matching TRBD1 (6 bases). With 7 bases removed from V and 5 bases from J, the gap between germline ends came to 17 bases. CDR3 size: 14 residues. The CDR3 loop is CASTTRGGGETQYF. DNA of the CDR3: TGTGCCAGCACCACGAGAGGGGGTGGGGAGACCCAGTACTTC.

The V gene is TRBV5-1, the J gene TRBJ1-1; 8 nucleotides match TRBD1. The CDR3 has 15 residues. V was clipped by 0 bases and J by 1 base; unmatched bases: 2. CDR1 is SGHRS, CDR2 YFSETQ, per germline. The CDR3, as DNA: TGCGCCAGCAGCTTGGGGGGGACAGGGAACACTGAAGCTTTCTTT. Translated, it gives CASSLGGTGNTEAFF.

Ten or more counts support this clonotype. The rearrangement joins TRBV25-1 to TRBJ2-1; D is unclear. The CDR3 extends over 14 amino acids. Trimming removed 6 bases from V and 3 bases from J, with 12 bases in between. Per germline, CDR1 MGHDK and CDR2 SYGVNS. CDR3 protein: CASSHPDIYNEQFF. The CDR3 DNA sequence: TGTGCCAGCAGCCATCCTGACATCTACAATGAGCAGTTCTTC. The variable domain in full, completed from reference TRBV25-1 and TRBJ2-1, reads EADIYQTPRYLVIGTGKKITLECSQTMGHDKMYWYQQDPGMELHLIHYSYGVNSTEKGDLSSESTVSRIRTEHFPLTLESARPSHTSQYLCASSHPDIYNEQFFGPGTRLTVL.

The V and J genes are TRBV28 and TRBJ1-2; TRBD1 matches 8 bases. Per the germline V gene, CDR1 is MDHEN and CDR2 is SYDVKM. V was clipped by 3 bases and J by 6 bases; unmatched bases: 9. The CDR3 is made up of 15 amino acids. DNA for the CDR3: TGTGCCAGCAGTTTCGGTGGACAGGGCCTGCATGGCTACACCTTC. Residues: CASSFGGQGLHGYTF.

This clonotype was seen repeatedly, ten times or more. The chain employs TRBV4-3 and TRBJ2-3, with 7 bases identical to TRBD1. V dropped 4 bases and J dropped 4; count of bases not matched to a gene: 5. This CDR3 comprises 14 residues. Germline V gene data show CDR1 as LGHNA and CDR2 as YSLEER. This CDR3 is CASSLGQIADTQYF. The CDR3 DNA sequence: TGCGCCAGCAGCCTGGGACAGATAGCAGATACGCAGTATTTT.

This clonotype was seen a handful of times. V gene TRBV4-2 combines with J gene TRBJ2-5; TRBD2 matches at 7 bases. The CDR3 spans 21 residues. V shed 0 bases and J 2 bases; nucleotides not matched to a gene: 21. CDR1 and CDR2 from the germline V gene are LGHNA and YNFKEQ. The CDR3 reads CASSQDISSALGLPKQETQYF. The DNA of the CDR3 is TGTGCCAGCAGCCAAGACATTTCTAGCGCGCTGGGACTACCGAAACAAGAGACCCAGTACTTC.

This clonotype showed up just a few times. V is TRBV12-3 or TRBV12-4 and J is TRBJ1-6; tentatively, D is TRBD1 (6 bases). The CDR3 totals 16 residues. V was clipped by 3 bases and J by 0 bases, with 9 bases between them. The CDR3 sequence: CASSLRGGSYNSPLHF. The CDR3 DNA is TGTGCCAGCAGTTTGCGAGGGGGCTCCTATAATTCACCCCTCCACTTT.